This record concerns one TCR beta chain sequence. No antigen is known for it. Template switching added a universal primer binding site, and final cDNA carried unique molecular identifiers. TCRdb processed the 5' RACE reads anew with MiXCR; each CDR3 protein has one entry. The sample includes fewer than 450,000 distinct CDR3 sequences, 8.5% to 10% of them seen just once. The data belong to a study of identical twins. V lost 4 bases and J 0 bases, leaving 10 bases between the germline ends. The germline V gene has CDR1 SGHRS and CDR2 YFSETQ. This CDR3 contains 14 residues. Study results and caveats: Invariant MAIT and iNKT cells may have partly biased zero-insertion analyses. Whereas memory repertoires showed no such difference, abundant cord blood beta clonotypes carried fewer insertions.

The TCR originated in a woman aged 50 to 65 in good health. Source material: naive T cells sorted from blood. V gene TRBV5-1 combines with J gene TRBJ1-1; D not resolved. CDR3 bases: TGCGCCAGCAGCGATCGGGCCGTGAACACTGAAGCTTTCTTT. Its protein is CASSDRAVNTEAFF.